This T cell receptor (beta chain) was captured by sequencing in a study of T cell repertoires in cytomegalovirus infection. Study overall: Shared public TCR beta signatures pointed to both CMV infection and a matching HLA type.

Turning to this clonotype: The antigen is unknown.

The V end was cut by 4 bases, the J end by 2 bases, with 9 bases between. The CDR3 consists of 14 residues. Looked up from germline, CDR1 is SGHDN and CDR2 is FVKESK. Using its own MiXCR run on the reads, TCRdb lists one record per CDR3 protein. The table includes 510,000 or so distinct CDR3 sequences, around a quarter detected once. Study-level results: Frequencies of public TCR beta families were cumulated, and this identified carriers of CMV plus the relevant HLA. In two of eight donors, the top clonotype was HLA-C-restricted CMV-specific.

The gene calls are TRBV14 and TRBJ2-1; D is unresolved. This receptor was identified in a human donor in good health (CMV status not recorded). Some clones in this sample may be carry-over from other donors' samples. Sequenced: PBMCs. The CDR3 is CASSPRLTYNEQFF. The CDR3 bases are TGTGCCAGCAGCCCTCGGTTAACCTACAATGAGCAGTTCTTC.